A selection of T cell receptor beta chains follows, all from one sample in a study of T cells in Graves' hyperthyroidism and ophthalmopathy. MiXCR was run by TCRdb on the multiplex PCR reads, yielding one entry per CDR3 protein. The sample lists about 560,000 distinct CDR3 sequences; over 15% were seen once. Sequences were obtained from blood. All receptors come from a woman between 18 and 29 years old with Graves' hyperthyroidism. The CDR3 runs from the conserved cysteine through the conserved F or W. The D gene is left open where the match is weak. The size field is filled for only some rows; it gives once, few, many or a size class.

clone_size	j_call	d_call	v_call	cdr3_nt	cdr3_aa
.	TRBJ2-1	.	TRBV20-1	TGCAGTGCTGGCTATAAAGGGGGGAGCTCCTACAATGAGCAGTTCTTC	CSAGYKGGSSYNEQFF
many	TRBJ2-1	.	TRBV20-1	TGCAGTGCGGAGGATTACAATGAGCAGTTCTTC	CSAEDYNEQFF
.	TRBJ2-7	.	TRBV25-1	TGTGCCAGCAGTCAATCAACCTACGAGCAGTACTTC	CASSQSTYEQYF
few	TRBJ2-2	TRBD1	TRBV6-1	TGTGCCAGCAGGGGTGACAGGGTCACCGGGGAGCTGTTTTTT	CASRGDRVTGELFF
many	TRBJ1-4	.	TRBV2	TGTGCCAGCAGTGGACAGACAAATGAAAAACTGTTTTTT	CASSGQTNEKLFF
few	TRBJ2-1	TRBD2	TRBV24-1	TGTGCCATCCGTAGCGGGAGCCGCACAAATGAGCAGTTCTTC	CAIRSGSRTNEQFF
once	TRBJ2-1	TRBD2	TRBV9	TGTGCCAGCAGCCCGGGACTAGCGGGAGTAATTGAGCAGTTCTTC	CASSPGLAGVIEQFF
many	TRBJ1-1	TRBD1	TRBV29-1	TGCAGCGTTGAAAGTGGACAGGGGACCACTGAAGCTTTCTTT	CSVESGQGTTEAFF
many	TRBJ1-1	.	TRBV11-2	TGTGCCAGCAGCCCCCCAGGGGAGACTGAAGCTTTCTTT	CASSPPGETEAFF
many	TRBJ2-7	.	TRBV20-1	TGCAGTGCAAACCTACTACTAGGCTACGAGCAGTACTTC	CSANLLLGYEQYF
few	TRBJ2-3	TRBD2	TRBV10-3	TGTGCCATCAGTCCCTTAGCGGGAGGAGTAGATACGCAGTATTTT	CAISPLAGGVDTQYF
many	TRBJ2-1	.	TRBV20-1	TGCAGTGCTAGGGCCGTTAGACTTGGGGGCGATGAGCAGTTCTTC	CSARAVRLGGDEQFF
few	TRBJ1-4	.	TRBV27	TGTGCCAGCAGTTATGGGGGGGTCGGGGAAAAACTGTTTTTT	CASSYGGVGEKLFF
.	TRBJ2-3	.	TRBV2	TGTGCCAGCAGGTCCCGGTTCGACACAGATACGCAGTATTTT	CASRSRFDTDTQYF
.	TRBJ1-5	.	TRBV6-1	TGTGCCAGCAGGGAGCGGGGGCAGGGGATTCAGCCCCAGCATTTT	CASRERGQGIQPQHF
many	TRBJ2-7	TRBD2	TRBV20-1	TGCAGTGCCGTTACTAGCGGGAGTATCGAGCAGTACTTC	CSAVTSGSIEQYF
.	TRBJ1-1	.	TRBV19	TGTGCCAGTAGTGCGAAGAACACTGAAGCTTTCTTT	CASSAKNTEAFF
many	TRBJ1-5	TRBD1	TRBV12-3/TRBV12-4	TGTGCCAGCAGCACAGGGGATATGGGCACTCAGCCCCAGCATTTT	CASSTGDMGTQPQHF
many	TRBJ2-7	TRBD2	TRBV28	TGTGCCAGCAGTTTTCGGGGCCTAGCGGTTTCCTACGAGCAGTACTTC	CASSFRGLAVSYEQYF
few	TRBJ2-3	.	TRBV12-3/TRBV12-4	TGTGCCAGCAGTCTCTCCGCCGACACAGATACGCAATATTTT	CASSLSADTDTQYF
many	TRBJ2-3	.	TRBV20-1	TGCAGTGCTAGTCGTTTGGACACAGATACGCAGTATTTT	CSASRLDTDTQYF
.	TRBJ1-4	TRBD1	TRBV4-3	TGCGCCAGCAGCCAAACCCCACAGGGGGCTCATAGTGAAAAACTGTTTTTT	CASSQTPQGAHSEKLFF
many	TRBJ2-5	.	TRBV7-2	TGTGCCAGCAGCTTAAGGCTGGGGGTAGGGGGGGAGACCCAGTACTTC	CASSLRLGVGGETQYF